This T cell receptor beta chain came from a study of control samples from healthy donors and cancer patients. The V and J ends lost 3 bases and 0 bases respectively, with 19 bases between them. CDR1 is SGHRS and CDR2 is YFSETQ in the germline V gene. The length of the CDR3 is 18 residues. The assay was immunoSEQ multiplex PCR, and TCRdb's table has in-frame clones only and misses some. Found here are 390,000 or so clones, about 93% of them singletons; the top ten hold around 6.5%. Specimen: PBMCs. The TCR originated in a man between 35 and 55 years old with head and neck cancer. The chain uses TRBV5-1 and TRBJ2-1; D may be TRBD2 (5 bases). CDR3 DNA: TGCGCCAGCAGCTCAGTCAAAGGAGAGGGCCCCTCCTACAATGAGCAGTTCTTC. Translation: CASSSVKGEGPSYNEQFF.